The 27 T cell receptor beta chains presented below share a single source sample, sequenced in a study of shared clonotypes between healthy human individuals. The method was immunoSEQ multiplex PCR; TCRdb's version includes in-frame clones alone and lacks a portion of them. The data hold approximately 980,000 clones, with less than 85% observed a single time. Sequencing input: memory CD4+ T cells sorted from blood. The subset was: CD45RA-negative fraction. The receptors here all came from a man younger than 35 in good health.

V usage is TRBV5-1 and J usage is TRBJ2-7, with TRBD1 matching over 9 bases. The trim removed 3 bases at V and 3 bases at J, leaving 4 bases unmatched. Germline CDR1 and CDR2: SGHRS and YFSETQ. The CDR3 extends over 14 amino acids. CDR3 nucleotide sequence: TGCGCCAGCAGCTCGGGACAGGGACACTACGAGCAGTACTTC. This translates into CASSSGQGHYEQYF.

This clone was seen a handful of times. This sequence joins TRBV30 and TRBJ1-6; D is perhaps TRBD1 (6 bases). Germline V gives CDR1 GTSNPN, CDR2 SVGIG (reference sequence). CDR3 length equals 15 residues. The V end was cut by 2 bases, the J end by 6 bases, with 14 bases between. This CDR3 is CAWSSQGLRNSPLHF. The CDR3 DNA reads TGTGCCTGGAGTTCTCAGGGGCTACGTAATTCACCCCTCCACTTT. Using reference TRBV30 and TRBJ1-6 for the parts outside the CDR3, the full variable domain is SQTIHQWPATLVQPVGSPLSLECTVEGTSNPNLYWYRQAAGRGLQLLFYSVGIGQISSEVPQNLSASRPQDRQFILSSKKLLLSDSGFYLCAWSSQGLRNSPLHFGNGTRLTVT.

The V call is TRBV11-2, the J call TRBJ2-7; D assignment may be TRBD1 or TRBD2 (5 bases each). V was pared by 5 bases and J by 1 base, with 12 bases between. Per germline, CDR1 SGHAT and CDR2 FQNNGV. The CDR3 is made up of 14 amino acids. Written as DNA, the CDR3 is TGTGCCAGCAGCCACTTGGGGGTATCCTACGAGCAGTACTTC. Amino acid sequence: CASSHLGVSYEQYF.

The V call is TRBV7-9, the J call TRBJ2-1; the D is unclear. Trimming removed 1 base from V and 5 bases from J, with 9 bases in between. Germline values: CDR1 SEHNR, CDR2 FQNEAQ (reference sequence). The CDR3 runs to 14 residues. The CDR3: CASSLDLSDNEQFF. The CDR3, as DNA: TGTGCCAGCAGCTTAGATTTGAGCGACAATGAGCAGTTCTTC. Together with reference TRBV7-9 and TRBJ2-1, the CDR3 gives the full variable domain: DTGVSQNPRHKITKRGQNVTFRCDPISEHNRLYWYRQTLGQGPEFLTYFQNEAQLEKSRLLSDRFSAERPKGSFSTLEIQRTEQGDSAMYLCASSLDLSDNEQFFGPGTRLTVL.

The chain couples TRBV27 to TRBJ2-7; TRBD1 aligns across 8 bases. The V segment lost 6 bases and the J segment 3 bases; nucleotides outside the gene matches: 4. Germline values: CDR1 MNHEY, CDR2 SMNVEV (reference sequence). The CDR3 is 13 residues long. The CDR3 sequence: CASRTTGVYEQYF. As DNA, the CDR3 is TGTGCCAGCAGGACGACAGGGGTCTACGAGCAGTACTTC.

V gene TRBV4-1 combines with J gene TRBJ2-4; 8 bases match TRBD1. The CDR3 is 14 residues long. J gave up 7 bases and V 3 bases, and 5 bases lay outside the gene matches. Germline V gene data show CDR1 as MGHRA and CDR2 as YSYEKL. Written as DNA, the CDR3 is TGCGCCAGCAGCCAGGACAGGGTCCGGAACATTCAGTACTTC. Amino acid sequence: CASSQDRVRNIQYF.

For this clone: Other DNA sequences in the same sample also yield this CDR3. The chain has TRBV5-6 and TRBJ2-7; no reliable D call. Germline V gene lookup returns CDR1 SGHDT and CDR2 YYEEEE. V was shortened by 2 bases and J by 1 base, with 7 bases between the two germline ends. There are 13 residues in the CDR3. This chain's CDR3 is CASSLPASYEQYF. The CDR3 DNA follows: TGTGCCAGCAGCTTACCCGCTTCCTACGAGCAGTACTTC.

The chain uses TRBV30 and TRBJ1-4; TRBD1 might be the D (5 bases). The ends were cut back, 4 bases at V and 8 bases at J, with 11 bases in the middle. The CDR3 has 12 amino acids. Germline V gene lookup returns CDR1 GTSNPN and CDR2 SVGIG (reference sequence). DNA of the CDR3: TGTGCCTGGACACCAGGGAGCGAAAAACTGTTTTTT. Protein sequence: CAWTPGSEKLFF.

The V gene is TRBV15, the J gene TRBJ2-3; D remains ambiguous. Germline CDR1 LNHNV, CDR2 YYDKDF (reference sequence). The CDR3 has 15 amino acids. The V end was cut by 1 base, the J end by 0 bases, with 8 bases between. In DNA, the CDR3 is TGTGCCACCAGCAGAGTTAGGGCGAGCACAGATACGCAGTATTTT. The encoded protein is CATSRVRASTDTQYF.

The genes are TRBV5-4 and TRBJ1-1, with TRBD1 as a possible D gene (5 bases). Germline V CDR1 and CDR2: SGHNT, YYREEE (reference sequence). Deletions cut 0 bases from V and 2 bases from J, with 14 bases between. This CDR3 is built from 16 residues. The CDR3 region is CASSLGGILLNTEAFF. The CDR3 nucleotides read TGTGCCAGCAGCTTGGGGGGGATCCTGTTAAACACTGAAGCTTTCTTT.

Comments on this clone: This sample includes further DNA sequences coding for the same CDR3. The chain uses TRBV9 and TRBJ2-2; TRBD2 matches 7 bases. CDR1 and CDR2 (germline): SGDLS, YYNGEE. Unmatched junction bases numbered 1, after V lost 0 bases and J lost 2 bases. This CDR3 region has 15 residues. This CDR3 is CASSVGGSNTGELFF. CDR3 sequence (DNA): TGTGCCAGCAGCGTAGGCGGGAGTAACACCGGGGAGCTGTTTTTT.

This chain joins TRBV5-1 and TRBJ1-2; 9 bases line up with TRBD1. The CDR3 extends over 16 amino acids. The V and J ends lost 1 base and 0 bases, in that order; junction bases with no gene match: 4. CDR1 is SGHRS, CDR2 YFSETQ, per germline. As DNA, the CDR3 is TGCGCCAGCAGCTTGTCGAGGGACAGGGCTAACTATGGCTACACCTTC. Protein sequence: CASSLSRDRANYGYTF.

This clone has a handful of counts. The V call is TRBV2, the J call TRBJ2-3; possibly TRBD2 for D (6 bases). The V gene's germline CDR1 is SNHLY and CDR2 FYNNEI. V dropped 6 bases and J dropped 5 bases, with 21 bases sitting between them. The CDR3 is 16 residues long. CDR3 region: CASRYGVGGLVDTQYF. In DNA, the CDR3 is TGTGCCAGCAGATACGGGGTCGGAGGGTTGGTAGATACGCAGTATTTT.

Turning to this clone: The same CDR3 also results from other DNA sequences found in this sample. V gene TRBV5-1 combines with J gene TRBJ1-4; D remains unclear. The CDR3 covers 15 residues. V shed 0 bases and J shed 3 bases, with 9 bases lying between them. Germline-derived CDR1 and CDR2 are SGHRS and YFSETQ. The CDR3 DNA sequence: TGCGCCAGCAGCTTGGCCGGATCCTCTAATGAAAAACTGTTTTTT. Translation gives CASSLAGSSNEKLFF.

This clone appeared once. The rearrangement uses TRBV18 and TRBJ1-3; the match to TRBD1 covers 9 bases. Trimming at V came to 3 bases and at J to 2 bases, leaving 5 bases not matched to a gene. Germline CDR1 and CDR2: KGHSH and LQKENI. The CDR3 contains 16 residues. CDR3 DNA: TGTGCCAGCTCACCTTCACAGGGGGCCGCTGGAAACACCATATATTTT. Translated: CASSPSQGAAGNTIYF.

The chain couples TRBV5-4 to TRBJ2-1; 9 nucleotides agree with TRBD1. Trimming cost V 0 bases and J 4 bases; bases outside gene matches: 2. Germline V CDR1 and CDR2: SGHNT, YYREEE (reference sequence). CDR3 length equals 15 residues. The chain's CDR3 is CASSLDRGQYNEQFF. DNA of the CDR3: TGTGCCAGCAGCTTGGACAGGGGGCAATACAATGAGCAGTTCTTC.

This clone was counted a few times. The chain carries TRBV4-1 and TRBJ1-6; D is possibly TRBD1 (6 bases). Trimming stripped 0 bases from V and 9 bases from J, with 12 bases between. The CDR3 loop spans 15 amino acids. Per germline, CDR1 MGHRA and CDR2 YSYEKL. In DNA form, the CDR3 reads TGCGCCAGCAGCCAAGATCCTACAGGGCGTTCACCCCTCCACTTT. Amino acids: CASSQDPTGRSPLHF.

The rearrangement uses TRBV5-1 and TRBJ2-7; TRBD2 is a possible D gene (6 bases). With 0 bases removed from V and 2 bases from J, the gap between germline ends came to 18 bases. Per germline, CDR1 SGHRS and CDR2 YFSETQ. The CDR3 extends over 17 amino acids. The CDR3 reads CASSLAPPGDGPYEQYF. CDR3 coding DNA: TGCGCCAGCAGCTTGGCCCCCCCGGGGGACGGACCCTACGAGCAGTACTTC.

The genes are TRBV2 and TRBJ2-3; 8 bases fit TRBD1. The CDR3 is 13 residues long. Germline V lookup: CDR1 SNHLY, CDR2 FYNNEI. J was trimmed by 6 bases and V by 11 bases; bases with no gene match: 10. The CDR3 loop reads CACGQGLLDTQYF. The CDR3 nucleotides read TGTGCCTGCGGACAGGGTTTGTTGGATACGCAGTATTTT.

J is TRBJ1-2 and V is TRBV5-4; D not resolved. Trimming shortened V by 4 bases and J by 1 base, and 14 bases separated the two germline ends. The V gene's germline CDR1 is SGHNT and CDR2 YYREEE (reference sequence). This CDR3 has 15 residues. The chain's CDR3 is CASSGGMRDNYGYTF. The CDR3 DNA reads as TGTGCCAGCAGCGGTGGGATGAGGGATAACTATGGCTACACCTTC.

V and J are TRBV11-2 and TRBJ2-7; D ambiguous. CDR1 and CDR2 (germline): SGHAT, FQNNGV. The germline V and J ends were trimmed by 6 bases and 4 bases, with 13 bases remaining between them. The CDR3 is made up of 13 amino acids. Written as DNA, the CDR3 is TGTGCCAGCAGTCAATCTACAACGTACGAGCAGTACTTC. Its protein is CASSQSTTYEQYF.

On this clone: This same CDR3 is encoded by further DNA sequences in the sample. V gene TRBV19 combines with J gene TRBJ2-5, with D maybe TRBD2 (5 bases). Germline-derived CDR1 and CDR2 are LNHDA and SQIVND (reference sequence). The CDR3 covers 13 residues. Trimming took 1 base from V and 5 from J, leaving 8 bases between them. CDR3 coding DNA: TGTGCCAGTAGTATAGGAGGGTACGAGACCCAGTACTTC. Translated, it gives CASSIGGYETQYF. The whole variable domain, remainder taken from reference TRBV19 and TRBJ2-5, is DGGITQSPKYLFRKEGQNVTLSCEQNLNHDAMYWYRQDPGQGLRLIYYSQIVNDFQKGDIAEGYSVSREKKESFPLTVTSAQKNPTAFYLCASSIGGYETQYFGPGTRLLVL.

The chain has TRBV7-2 and TRBJ1-2; D remains ambiguous. The CDR3 is 15 residues long. The germline V gene has CDR1 SGHTA and CDR2 FQGNSA. With 5 bases removed from V and 0 bases from J, the gap between germline ends came to 13 bases. The CDR3: CASSPQGGSNYGYTF. CDR3 nucleotide sequence: TGTGCCAGCAGCCCCCAAGGTGGCTCTAACTATGGCTACACCTTC.

V usage is TRBV5-1 and J usage is TRBJ2-3, with D perhaps matching TRBD1 or TRBD2 (5 bases each). The CDR3 covers 15 residues. From germline, CDR1 is SGHRS and CDR2 YFSETQ. The V gene lost 4 bases and the J gene lost 4 bases, with 16 bases spanning the gap. CDR3 nucleotide sequence: TGCGCCAGCAGCCTCGGGACCCCGGTGGCAGATACGCAGTATTTT. This gives the protein CASSLGTPVADTQYF. The complete variable domain, with remaining parts taken from reference TRBV5-1 and TRBJ2-3, reads KAGVTQTPRYLIKTRGQQVTLSCSPISGHRSVSWYQQTPGQGLQFLFEYFSETQRNKGNFPGRFSGRQFSNSRSEMNVSTLELGDSALYLCASSLGTPVADTQYFGPGTRLTVL.

This clone was found once. The genes are TRBV9 and TRBJ2-5; the match to TRBD1 covers 7 bases. The junction had 5 bases not matched to a gene; V was cut back by 4 bases and J by 5 bases. The CDR3 is 13 amino acids. Germline loops: CDR1 SGDLS, CDR2 YYNGEE. CDR3: CASSQQGLETQYF. The CDR3 DNA is TGTGCCAGCAGCCAACAGGGGCTGGAGACCCAGTACTTC.

The CDR3 coding sequence is TGCAGCGTTGAGTCTAGCGGGATTTCCTACAATGAGCAGTTCTTC. It translates to CSVESSGISYNEQFF. This chain uses TRBV29-1 with TRBJ2-1; TRBD2 agrees at 9 bases. The germline V gene encodes CDR1 SQVTM and CDR2 ANQGSEA. The CDR3 length is 15 residues. Trimming took 3 bases from V and 1 from J; bases not matched to a gene: 4.

About this clone: A much larger clone sits a single nucleotide away, making a read error possible. In the same sample, other DNA sequences code for this CDR3. The chain uses TRBV7-2 and TRBJ2-5; 9 nucleotides align to TRBD1. CDR3 size: 14 residues. Trimming cost V 4 bases and J 5 bases; bases outside gene matches: 5. Per germline, CDR1 SGHTA and CDR2 FQGNSA. CDR3: CASSSGTGRETQYF. The CDR3 DNA sequence: TGTGCCAGCAGCTCCGGGACAGGGAGGGAGACCCAGTACTTC.